What follows are 21 T cell receptor beta chains derived from one specimen sequenced in a study of vaccination and CD4 T cells after COVID-19. TCRdb passed the PCR reads through MiXCR, listing each CDR3 protein once. The data show 11,000 to 15,000 distinct CDR3 sequences, less than 70% seen once. Sequenced material: CD4+ T cells from blood, taken after SARS-CoV-2 vaccination. These receptors were taken from a human donor who had recovered from COVID-19.

The chain is built from TRBV7-6 and TRBJ2-2; TRBD2 agrees at 10 bases. Trimming at V came to 8 bases and at J to 3 bases, leaving 3 bases not matched to a gene. The CDR3 is 14 amino acids. CDR1 is SGHVS, CDR2 FNYEAQ, per germline. The CDR3 reads CASGSGRDTGELFF. Here the CDR3 DNA reads TGTGCCAGCGGGAGCGGGAGGGACACCGGGGAGCTGTTTTTT.

The J gene is TRBJ2-7, the V gene TRBV6-5, with a weak D call TRBD1 (6 bases). Trimming left V 4 bases short and J 1 base short, with 11 bases between. CDR1 and CDR2 from the germline V gene are MNHEY and SVGAGI. The CDR3 totals 14 residues. The CDR3 bases are TGTGCCAGCAGTTCCCTACAGGGATCCTACGAGCAGTACTTC. It is translated as CASSSLQGSYEQYF.

This chain uses TRBV10-3 with TRBJ2-5, with TRBD2 matching 13 bases. Germline V gene data show CDR1 as ENHRY and CDR2 as SYGVKD. The V and J ends lost 6 bases and 3 bases, in that order; junction bases with no gene match: 13. This CDR3 region has 18 residues. The DNA for the CDR3 is TGTGCCATCAGCGTCGGGACTATGGGGACTAGCGGGAAAGAGACCCAGTACTTC. Translation gives CAISVGTMGTSGKETQYF.

This clonotype was observed once. V gene TRBV6-5 combines with J gene TRBJ2-3; D is uncertain. V was shortened by 4 bases and J by 0 bases, with 5 bases between the two germline ends. Looked up from germline, CDR1 is MNHEY and CDR2 is SVGAGI. CDR3 length: 13 residues. The CDR3 sequence: CASSSGSTDTQYF. In nucleotides, the CDR3 is TGTGCCAGCAGTTCGGGTAGCACAGATACGCAGTATTTT.

V gene TRBV12-1 combines with J gene TRBJ1-2. TRBV12-1 has pseudogene status. CDR3 length: 18 amino acids. The CDR3 DNA sequence: TGTGCCAGCAGCTCCGAATTGCTGGGAAAGACAGCTAACTATGGCTACACCTTC. It translates to CASSSELLGKTANYGYTF.

In DNA form, the CDR3 reads TGTGCCAGCAGTTATCAGAACAACGAGCAGTACTTC. Its protein is CASSYQNNEQYF. The V call is TRBV12-3 or TRBV12-4, the J call TRBJ2-7; D unclear. The CDR3 covers 12 residues. Trimming cost V 4 bases and J 5 bases, with 9 bases left between them.

This clonotype was observed a few times. The V and J genes are TRBV11-2 and TRBJ1-5, with unresolved D. The V and J ends lost 2 bases and 6 bases respectively, with 8 bases between them. Germline CDR1 SGHAT, CDR2 FQNNGV. The length of the CDR3 is 13 residues. CDR3 in amino acids: CASSLSLGQPQHF. CDR3 nucleotides: TGTGCCAGCAGCTTATCGTTGGGTCAGCCCCAGCATTTT.

The chain employs TRBV2 and TRBJ2-5; 10 bases map to TRBD1. Germline V gene sequence: CDR1 SNHLY, CDR2 FYNNEI. V dropped 7 bases and J dropped 4; count of bases not matched to a gene: 6. CDR3 length equals 14 residues. This CDR3 reads CASIRQGARETQYF. CDR3 DNA sequence: TGTGCCAGCATTAGACAGGGGGCGCGAGAGACCCAGTACTTC.

This chain connects TRBV27 to TRBJ2-6; 7 bases are a match to TRBD1. This CDR3 spans 18 amino acids. CDR1 is MNHEY, CDR2 SMNVEV, per germline (reference sequence). Trimming at V came to 5 bases and at J to 2 bases, leaving 12 bases not matched to a gene. Here the CDR3 DNA reads TGTGCCAGCAGTCGCCGACAGGGATTAGGTCCTGGGGCCAACGTCCTGACTTTC. It encodes CASSRRQGLGPGANVLTF.

The J gene is TRBJ1-6, the V gene TRBV11-2, with 9 bases lining up with TRBD1. Germline loops: CDR1 SGHAT, CDR2 FQNNGV. The CDR3 is made up of 14 amino acids. After removal of 5 bases from V and 14 bases from J, the junction contained 10 bases not matched to a gene. The CDR3 here is CASSRPGQGVTLHF. CDR3 DNA: TGTGCCAGCAGCCGGCCGGGACAGGGAGTAACCCTCCACTTT. The whole variable domain, filled in from reference TRBV11-2 and TRBJ1-6, reads EAGVAQSPRYKIIEKRQSVAFWCNPISGHATLYWYQQILGQGPKLLIQFQNNGVVDDSQLPKDRFSAERLKGVDSTLKIQPAKLEDSAVYLCASSRPGQGVTLHFGNGTRLTVT.

The CDR3 region has the DNA TGTGCCACCCTGGGTGTGAGCGAGCAGTACTTC. Residues: CATLGVSEQYF. The chain employs TRBV19 and TRBJ2-7; D remains ambiguous. Germline-derived CDR1 and CDR2 are LNHDA and SQIVND (reference sequence). V was cut by 10 bases and J by 6 bases, with 13 bases left in between. This CDR3 is 11 amino acids long.

The genes are TRBV7-9 and TRBJ1-1; weak D call: TRBD1 (6 bases). The CDR3 extends over 15 amino acids. Germline-derived CDR1 and CDR2 are SEHNR and FQNEAQ (reference sequence). V was clipped by 4 bases and J by 1 base, with 13 bases between them. CDR3 DNA sequence: TGTGCCAGCAGCTGGTCCCGGGACACGAACACTGAAGCTTTCTTT. Protein product: CASSWSRDTNTEAFF.

The CDR3 region is CASSSIGGRVYEQYF. The DNA of the CDR3 is TGTGCCAGCAGTTCCATAGGGGGTAGGGTCTACGAGCAGTACTTC. The chain recombines TRBV6-5 with TRBJ2-7, with D possibly being TRBD1 (6 bases). The CDR3 length is 15 residues. CDR1 and CDR2 from the germline V gene are MNHEY and SVGAGI. The V gene lost 4 bases and the J gene lost 3 bases, with 16 bases spanning the gap.

The chain is built from TRBV6-5 and TRBJ1-3; the D gene is possibly TRBD1 (5 bases). V was cut by 2 bases and J by 0 bases, with 8 bases left in between. Germline lookup yields CDR1 MNHEY and CDR2 SVGAGI. The CDR3 is 15 amino acids. CDR3 nucleotides: TGTGCCAGCAGTTACCAGACAGCCTCTGGAAACACCATATATTTT. It codes for CASSYQTASGNTIYF.

There are a few counts of this clonotype. The chain recombines TRBV2 with TRBJ1-5, with a weak D call TRBD1 (5 bases). The length of the CDR3 is 15 residues. With 3 bases removed from V and 3 bases from J, the gap between germline ends came to 12 bases. CDR1 is SNHLY and CDR2 is FYNNEI in the germline V gene. CDR3 DNA sequence: TGTGCCAGCAGTGATCACAGGCTAAACAATCAGCCCCAGCATTTT. Translating gives CASSDHRLNNQPQHF.

This clonotype was seen a few times. CDR3 residues: CASSFGRNTEAFF. The DNA for the CDR3 is TGTGCCAGCAGTTTCGGGAGAAACACTGAAGCTTTCTTT. The J gene is TRBJ1-1, the V gene TRBV12-3 or TRBV12-4; D ambiguous. The CDR3 consists of 13 residues. V shed 3 bases and J shed 2 bases, with 7 bases lying between them.

The V gene is TRBV7-2, the J gene TRBJ2-2, with a weak D call TRBD1 (6 bases). Trimming took off 5 bases at V and 0 bases at J, with 10 bases between the two ends. CDR1 and CDR2 (germline): SGHTA, FQGNSA. This CDR3 comprises 15 residues. CDR3 DNA sequence: TGTGCCAGCAGCAAACAGGGTTCGAACACCGGGGAGCTGTTTTTT. It translates to CASSKQGSNTGELFF. Looking up the rest from reference TRBV7-2 and TRBJ2-2 gives the full variable domain: GAGVSQSPSNKVTEKGKDVELRCDPISGHTALYWYRQSLGQGLEFLIYFQGNSAPDKSGLPSDRFSAERTGGSVSTLTIQRTQQEDSAVYLCASSKQGSNTGELFFGEGSRLTVL.

The V and J genes are TRBV20-1 and TRBJ1-1; maybe TRBD1 (5 bases). CDR3 length: 18 residues. V shed 1 base and J shed 1 base, with 22 bases lying between them. Germline V CDR1 and CDR2: DFQATT, SNEGSKA (reference sequence). The CDR3 region has the DNA TGCAGTGCTAGAGCCCGATACGAGGGGAGATTGCGGAACACTGAAGCTTTCTTT. Its translation is CSARARYEGRLRNTEAFF.

This clonotype was counted a few times. This chain links TRBV6-4 with TRBJ2-2, with a tentative D call TRBD2 (6 bases). Germline V gene sequence: CDR1 MRHNA, CDR2 SNTAGT. The CDR3 covers 13 residues. V was pared by 5 bases and J by 4 bases, with 8 bases between. The CDR3 spells CASSLSGTGELFF. CDR3 bases: TGTGCCAGCAGTCTTAGCGGCACCGGGGAGCTGTTTTTT.

The chain combines TRBV11-3 with TRBJ2-1, with 10 bases lining up with TRBD1. Germline V gene sequence: CDR1 SGHNT, CDR2 YENEEA. CDR3 length equals 16 residues. Trimming took 1 base from V and 5 from J; bases not matched to a gene: 5. CDR3 sequence (DNA): TGTGCCAGCAGCTTAGGCGGGACAGGGGCGGACAATGAGCAGTTCTTC. Translated: CASSLGGTGADNEQFF. Using reference TRBV11-3 and TRBJ2-1 for the parts outside the CDR3, the full variable domain is EAGVVQSPRYKIIEKKQPVAFWCNPISGHNTLYWYLQNLGQGPELLIRYENEEAVDDSQLPKDRFSAERLKGVDSTLKIQPAELGDSAVYLCASSLGGTGADNEQFFGPGTRLTVL.

V gene TRBV2 combines with J gene TRBJ2-7, with unresolved D. The CDR3 loop spans 13 amino acids. The germline V and J ends were trimmed by 7 bases and 2 bases, with 12 bases remaining between them. CDR1 is SNHLY and CDR2 is FYNNEI in the germline V gene. The CDR3 loop is CASKVIGTYEQYF. The CDR3 DNA follows: TGTGCCAGCAAAGTTATAGGGACCTACGAGCAGTACTTC.